This entry describes one T cell receptor beta chain. This clonotype was detected a few times. Its antigen has not been determined. No much larger clonotype is one base removed from it; base qualities were not supplied. TCR beta CDR3 regions were amplified from RNA transcripts. For the first round of RT-PCR on the TCR CDR3, the HTBI primer set was used together with the Qiagen OneStep RT-PCR kit. Libraries were constructed in a second round of multiplex PCR, after which size selection and purification were performed. The libraries were sequenced on an Illumina HiSeq2000 using paired-end 100 bp reads. Regarding the original processing steps: SOAPnuke was used to process the raw data, throwing out any read that contained adapters or uncalled bases, had a mean Phred below 15, or lacked an exact constant-primer or identifier match. High-quality paired reads were merged using COPE v1.2.5, and each unique nucleotide sequence was defined as a clonotype. Clonotypes were aligned to IMGT TRBV, TRBD and TRBJ reference segments using MiTCR v1.1. Analysis was restricted to V-J combinations with a frequency above 0.0001, which covered about 99% of repertoires. A TCS score was defined as the ratio of F50 (clonal expansion) to E x V (chaos), with BLOSUM62-based TCRdist applied between CDR3 peptides within each V-J. Welch's t-statistics and random forest reduced around 520 V-J features to about 12, which were used in a naive Bayes classifier (R e1071). TCRdb reanalyzed the raw reads on its own, using fastp at Q25 for trimming and MiXCR for clone calling, and kept in-frame beta chains. CDR3 protein sequences are deduplicated, and each keeps its most common genes and DNA. The V and J calls reflect TCRdb's pipeline rather than the authors' work. This sample comprises a few hundred thousand distinct CDR3 sequences, approximately 15% of them detected only once. Of the sample, around 5.4% is held by the ten largest clones.

The entry originates in a study of T cells in Graves' hyperthyroidism and ophthalmopathy (dated by TCRdb to about 2019). With respect to the entire study: Peripheral blood samples were taken at initial diagnosis, before any treatment was given. For training and testing, the 80 to 100 patients in the discovery cohort were randomly divided in a 7:3 ratio. To identify TCR V-J signatures that set the groups apart, the researchers used a discovery cohort of 90 to 100 patients, made up of around 40 with Graves' ophthalmopathy and 57 with stable Graves' hyperthyroidism. According to the paper, TCR Vbeta CDR3 sequencing was carried out on 135 peripheral blood samples, which came from some 41 ophthalmopathy, some 73 hyperthyroidism and roughly 17 progressor patients. Prospective prediction of ophthalmopathy was tested in an independent validation cohort of fewer than 20 hyperthyroidism patients and roughly 16 patients who later progressed to ophthalmopathy. Thyroid tissue and blood T-cell repertoires from about 6 Graves' hyperthyroidism patients were also compared in the study. After sampling, hyperthyroidism patients received methimazole starting at 30 mg daily, and ophthalmopathy patients received high-dose intravenous methylprednisolone.

The germline V gene encodes CDR1 LNHDA and CDR2 SQIVND (reference sequence). CDR3 length: 15 amino acids, cysteine to phenylalanine. Only the CDR3 region is kept as DNA, spanning 45 bases read in frame from base 1. V is shortened by 1 base, J by 4 bases, and the region joining them spans 14 bases. Hyperthyroidism patients were newly diagnosed, had a disease duration of under 2 months, and were aged 18 to 65 years. The study excluded patients with uncontrolled infections, other autoimmune diseases, pregnancy or lactation. Diagnoses were established on the basis of clinical symptoms, serum thyroxine and TRAb, thyroid ultrasound, and orbital computed tomography. Blood from progressor patients was drawn when they were first diagnosed with hyperthyroidism, before any ophthalmopathy symptoms appeared. Ficoll-Paque density gradient centrifugation was used to isolate PBMCs from 8 to 10 ml of fresh peripheral blood. Progressor patients were initially diagnosed with Graves' hyperthyroidism and developed ophthalmopathy during follow-up. Total RNA was extracted with Trizol reagent, and quality was checked on an Agilent 2100 Bioanalyzer.

Results the study describes overall, beyond this receptor: Most expanded thyroid clonotypes (frequency above 0.001) were also detected in blood, suggesting blood repertoires may reflect thyroid immune responses. During validation, the model predicted progression to ophthalmopathy a median of around six months ahead of onset, with just under 71% sensitivity and roughly 75% specificity. In cross-validation, a model built on a 13 V-J signature told ophthalmopathy apart from stable hyperthyroidism with under 90% sensitivity and roughly 82% specificity, and in testing the same model reached 80%/75%. Sample size was not statistically predetermined, and blinding of investigators to group allocation was not performed.

This receptor was identified in a woman under 40 with Graves' hyperthyroidism that later progressed to Graves' ophthalmopathy. The sample consisted of blood. The rearranged chain carries TRBV19 and TRBJ2-7; 5 matching bases give a weak D call of TRBD1. This receptor carries the CDR3 CASSIVGQGTYEQYF. The bases are TGTGCCAGTAGTATAGTCGGGCAGGGAACTTACGAGCAGTACTTC.